This is a list of T cell receptor beta chains from one sample in a study of early T cells in non-severe SARS-CoV-2 infection. MiXCR was run by TCRdb on the 5' RACE reads, yielding one entry per CDR3 protein. The table includes about 29,000 distinct CDR3 sequences, around 4.6% detected once. Sequencing input: whole blood. These receptors were obtained from an adult who was a healthcare worker with PCR-confirmed SARS-CoV-2 infection or an uninfected control (not recorded which). Both conserved end residues are part of each CDR3. Each record gives: J gene, D gene, CDR3 length, V gene, clone size, CDR3 DNA, CDR3 protein. A D gene is named only where the DNA matches it firmly. A row's size may be missing; if present it is once, few, many or a size class.

TRBJ2-1	TRBD1	17	TRBV11-1	many	TGTGCCAGCAGCTTAGAGGGGGGACAGGCCCCGTTGGATGAGCAGTTCTTC	CASSLEGGQAPLDEQFF
TRBJ2-2	NA	13	TRBV20-1	many	TGCAGTGCTAGCGGGAGGAACACCGGGGAGCTGTTTTTT	CSASGRNTGELFF
TRBJ2-7	NA	14	TRBV20-1	many	TGCAGTACCTATCCCCGGGACTCCAACTACGAGCAGTACTTC	CSTYPRDSNYEQYF
TRBJ2-6	NA	16	TRBV13	many	TGTGCCAGCAGCTTCGAAGGAGAAAAGGGGGCCAACGTCCTGACTTTC	CASSFEGEKGANVLTF
TRBJ2-1	TRBD2	16	TRBV10-3	medium-sized	TGTGCCATCAGTGAGGTAGGGCGGGAGTCATACAATGAGCAGTTCTTC	CAISEVGRESYNEQFF
TRBJ2-2	TRBD1	16	TRBV12-3/TRBV12-4	many	TGTGCCAGCAGCCCGGGACAGGCCTCAATTACCGGGGAGCTGTTTTTT	CASSPGQASITGELFF
TRBJ2-7	NA	13	TRBV5-1	few	TGCGCCAGCAGCTCACAGGTCTCCTACGAGCAGTACTTC	CASSSQVSYEQYF
TRBJ1-2	NA	13	TRBV7-2	many	TGTGCCAGCAGCTTAGATCAGAACTATGGCTACACCTTC	CASSLDQNYGYTF
TRBJ2-2	NA	14	TRBV5-6	many	TGTGCCAGCAGCTTGATGGGGAACACCGGGGAGCTGTTTTTT	CASSLMGNTGELFF
TRBJ2-1	NA	15	TRBV5-1	many	TGCGCCAGCAGCTTGGTGTCGGGGGAGAACAATGAGCAGTTCTTC	CASSLVSGENNEQFF
TRBJ1-4	NA	14	TRBV7-2	NA	TGTGCCAGCAGCTTAGCAGGGCTGCGAGAAAAACTGTTTTTT	CASSLAGLREKLFF
TRBJ2-4	NA	12	TRBV12-3/TRBV12-4	many	TGTGCCAGCAGTACCCAGGGTTACATTCAGTACTTC	CASSTQGYIQYF
TRBJ2-2	NA	14	TRBV20-1	many	TGCAGTGTTCCCCGGGACACACTCACCGGGGAGCTGTTTTTT	CSVPRDTLTGELFF
TRBJ2-1	TRBD2	17	TRBV27	many	TGTGCCAGCAGTTCCCCGACTAGCGCGGCCTCCTACAATGAGCAGTTCTTC	CASSSPTSAASYNEQFF
TRBJ2-3	NA	16	TRBV7-2	many	TGTGCCAGCAGCCCCCTCAGGGCGGATCTCACAGATACGCAGTATTTT	CASSPLRADLTDTQYF
TRBJ2-7	TRBD2	15	TRBV28	many	TGTGCCAGCAGTCAACCCCTCGGACTAGCGGGGGAGCAGTACTTC	CASSQPLGLAGEQYF
TRBJ2-6	NA	16	TRBV6-1	many	TGTGCCAGCAGTGAAGTAACAGGGACTGGGGCCAACGTCCTGACTTTC	CASSEVTGTGANVLTF
TRBJ1-6	NA	14	TRBV7-3	many	TGTGCCAGCAGCTTAAAAGGGGAGAATTCACCCCTCCACTTT	CASSLKGENSPLHF
TRBJ2-3	NA	17	TRBV20-1	few	TGCAGTGCTTGCCGAGAGGGGCTGGGGCCCTGCACAGATACGCAGTATTTT	CSACREGLGPCTDTQYF
TRBJ2-3	NA	15	TRBV2	few	TGTGCCAGCAGAAAAGCCACCCTTAGCACAGATACGCAGTATTTT	CASRKATLSTDTQYF
TRBJ1-2	NA	15	TRBV6-5	many	TGTGCCAGCAGTGCAGAGTTACAGGGAGTCTATGGCTACACCTTC	CASSAELQGVYGYTF
TRBJ2-1	NA	17	TRBV4-3	few	TGCGCCAGCAGCCAGGACGTAGGGACGGGAGTCTACAATGAGCAGTTCTTC	CASSQDVGTGVYNEQFF
TRBJ2-1	TRBD2	19	TRBV18	many	TGTGCCAGCTCGTCCCAGCGCGGGGGTACGATCCGGACGTACAATGAGCAGTTCTTC	CASSSQRGGTIRTYNEQFF
TRBJ2-3	TRBD1	21	TRBV24-1	medium-sized	TGTGCCACCAGTGATTCCTTCCAGACAGGAACGGGACAGTATCACACAGATACGCAGTATTTT	CATSDSFQTGTGQYHTDTQYF
TRBJ2-3	NA	17	TRBV9	many	TGTGCCAGCAGCCTCAGGCCAGGTTCCCCTAGCACAGATACGCAGTATTTT	CASSLRPGSPSTDTQYF
TRBJ1-5	NA	14	TRBV12-3/TRBV12-4	many	TGTGCCAGCAGTTTAGGACGGGCGGTACAGCCCCAGCATTTT	CASSLGRAVQPQHF
TRBJ2-1	NA	14	TRBV18	many	TGTGCCAGCTCACCACCTTCTTCCCTCAATGAGCAGTTCTTC	CASSPPSSLNEQFF
TRBJ2-3	NA	13	TRBV6-2/TRBV6-3	few	TGTGCCAGCAGTACCAGACTGACAGATACGCAGTATTTT	CASSTRLTDTQYF
TRBJ2-1	NA	16	TRBV7-8	few	TGTGCCAGCAGCAGACCCGGACAGAGCTCCTACAATGAGCAGTTCTTC	CASSRPGQSSYNEQFF
TRBJ1-5	NA	15	TRBV18	many	TGTGCCAGCTCACCATCAGGGGATAGCAATCAGCCCCAGCATTTT	CASSPSGDSNQPQHF
TRBJ2-6	NA	14	TRBV20-1	few	TGCAGTGCTAGAGACACCGCTGGGGCCAACGTCCTGACTTTC	CSARDTAGANVLTF
TRBJ2-6	NA	16	TRBV6-2/TRBV6-3	NA	TGTGCCAGCAGTTACGAAACAGGGCCTGGGGCCAACGTCCTGACTTTC	CASSYETGPGANVLTF
TRBJ2-7	TRBD1	14	TRBV9	few	TGTGCCAGCAGCGTAGCGGGACAGGGCGACGAGCAGTACTTC	CASSVAGQGDEQYF
TRBJ2-5	TRBD1	13	TRBV20-1	many	TGCAGTGCCAACGGACAGGATGGGAAGACCCAGTACTTC	CSANGQDGKTQYF
TRBJ2-3	TRBD2	14	TRBV19	many	TGTGCCAGTAATGGGCGGGAGGGCACAGATACGCAGTATTTT	CASNGREGTDTQYF
TRBJ2-5	NA	15	TRBV6-5	many	TGTGCCAGCAGTTACCGTGGACGGGGCTTAGAGACCCAGTACTTC	CASSYRGRGLETQYF
TRBJ2-1	NA	16	TRBV12-3/TRBV12-4	few	TGTGCCTCACGAGCCAGGGGCGGGAAGGATGGCTATGAGCAGTTCTTC	CASRARGGKDGYEQFF
TRBJ2-1	NA	15	TRBV7-6	few	TGTGCCAGCAGCACCACAGGGAGCTCCTACAATGAGCAGTTCTTC	CASSTTGSSYNEQFF
TRBJ1-2	NA	19	TRBV20-1	many	TGCAGTGCTAGAGGAGGGGAGGAGTGGGACGACCCCTTTAACTATGGCTACACCTTC	CSARGGEEWDDPFNYGYTF
TRBJ2-1	TRBD2	15	TRBV19	many	TGTGCCAGTAGTATCTCTAGCGGGAGCAGCGATGAGCAGTTCTTC	CASSISSGSSDEQFF
TRBJ2-5	TRBD2	15	TRBV6-1	many	TGTGCCAGCAGTGAATTACTAGCGGTCCAAGAGACCCAGTACTTC	CASSELLAVQETQYF
TRBJ2-1	NA	14	TRBV9	medium-sized	TGTGCCAGCAGCGTCGTGGGAGGTAGCCATGAGCAGTTCTTC	CASSVVGGSHEQFF
TRBJ2-7	NA	12	TRBV28	once	TGTGCCAGCAGTATCCCCCCCTACGAGCAGTACTTC	CASSIPPYEQYF
TRBJ1-2	NA	12	TRBV11-3	NA	TGTGCCAGCAGCTCAGGGGACACCCCGCACACCTTC	CASSSGDTPHTF
TRBJ2-2	NA	14	TRBV19	NA	TGTGCCAGTAGTATTGTTAGAAACACCGGGGAGCTGTTTTTT	CASSIVRNTGELFF